The 23 T cell receptor beta chains given below trace back to one sample, sequenced in a study of vaccination and CD4 T cells after COVID-19. Sequencing of the DNA from cultured CD4+ T cells was carried out with the Oncomine TCR Beta short-read assay. TCRdb reprocessed the PCR reads with MiXCR, giving one entry per CDR3 protein. The table shows roughly 11,000 distinct CDR3 sequences, with around 41% occurring only once. Their antigens are not known. The treatment: roughly 10-day PBMC culture with coronavirus spike peptide pools or control peptides (ViraFEST assay). The sequencing input was CD4+ T cells from blood, cultured in vitro. Receptor source: a human donor who had recovered from COVID-19.

The sample holds a few counts of this clonotype. The chain joins TRBV10-1 to TRBJ2-1; 8 bases map to TRBD2. The CDR3 is 16 residues long. V was clipped by 0 bases and J by 9 bases; unmatched bases: 10. Germline V gene sequence: CDR1 WNHNN, CDR2 SYGVQD (reference sequence). The CDR3 DNA reads TGCGCCAGCAGTGAGTCGGGAGCGGGAGTAAGGGGTGAGCAGTTCTTC. Translated, it gives CASSESGAGVRGEQFF.

The rearrangement joins TRBV7-8 to TRBJ2-3; 12 positions match TRBD2. CDR3 length: 16 residues. Germline assignment: CDR1 SGHVS and CDR2 FQNEAQ. V shed 0 bases, J shed 5 bases, and the junction held 3 bases outside the gene matches. CDR3 region: CASSLARGLAGDTQYF. CDR3 DNA sequence: TGTGCCAGCAGCTTAGCCAGGGGACTAGCGGGAGATACGCAGTATTTT.

This clonotype was detected a few times. J is TRBJ2-2 and V is TRBV2; 7 bases agree with TRBD2. Germline CDR1 is SNHLY and CDR2 is FYNNEI. V lost 11 bases to trimming and J lost 8 bases; unmatched junction nucleotides: 11. The CDR3 covers 13 residues. CDR3 coding DNA: TGTGCCCCTGGGAGGGGTTTAAGGGGGGAGCTGTTTTTT. This sequence encodes CAPGRGLRGELFF.

V usage is TRBV10-2 and J usage is TRBJ2-3; 7 bases are a match to TRBD2. Germline-derived CDR1 and CDR2 are WSHSY and SAAADI. The CDR3 is 15 amino acids. After removal of 2 bases from V and 2 bases from J, the junction contained 4 bases not matched to a gene. The chain's CDR3 is CASSERGVFTDTQYF. As DNA, the CDR3 is TGCGCCAGCAGTGAGCGGGGGGTATTCACAGATACGCAGTATTTT.

This clonotype has just a few counts. This rearrangement joins TRBV7-9 to TRBJ1-1, with 9 bases matching TRBD1. V gave up 5 bases and J gave up 3 bases; unmatched junction bases: 7. There are 15 residues in the CDR3. Germline-derived CDR1 and CDR2 are SEHNR and FQNEAQ (reference sequence). As DNA, the CDR3 is TGTGCCAGCAGCCCACTCCGACAGGGGGACACTGAAGCTTTCTTT. This sequence encodes CASSPLRQGDTEAFF.

Only a few counts were recorded for this clonotype. CDR3 region: CASSPNPQETQYF. For the CDR3, the DNA is TGTGCCAGCAGTCCCAATCCGCAAGAGACCCAGTACTTC. The chain carries TRBV2 and TRBJ2-5; D is uncertain. V lost 5 bases to trimming and J lost 2 bases, with 9 bases between them. This CDR3 region has 13 residues. CDR1 SNHLY and CDR2 FYNNEI come from the germline V gene.

The chain recombines TRBV20-1 with TRBJ1-4, with TRBD1 identical over 8 bases. Unmatched junction bases numbered 5, after V lost 3 bases and J lost 8 bases. The CDR3 has 13 residues. Germline CDR1 is DFQATT and CDR2 is SNEGSKA (reference sequence). The CDR3 sequence is CSASAGGDEKLFF. The CDR3, as DNA: TGCAGTGCTAGTGCAGGGGGCGACGAAAAACTGTTTTTT.

The chain uses TRBV19 and TRBJ1-1, with D unresolved. The length of the CDR3 is 11 residues. Trimming cost V 7 bases and J 14 bases, with 17 bases left between them. Germline values: CDR1 LNHDA, CDR2 SQIVND (reference sequence). CDR3 residues: CASTKTGVAFF. Here the CDR3 DNA reads TGTGCCAGTACCAAAACGGGCGTGGCCTTCTTT.

This clonotype came up a few times. The gene calls are TRBV5-4 and TRBJ2-5; 8 bases line up with TRBD2. Germline V lookup: CDR1 SGHNT, CDR2 YYREEE (reference sequence). V lost 10 bases, J lost 4 bases, and 12 bases stayed unmatched. CDR3 length: 14 residues. CDR3 DNA sequence: TGTGCCCACAAGGCAGCGGGAGAAGCAGAGACCCAGTACTTC. It specifies CAHKAAGEAETQYF.

The genes are TRBV6-1 and TRBJ2-5, with 10 bases fitting TRBD2. V shed 6 bases and J 3 bases; nucleotides not matched to a gene: 1. The CDR3 loop spans 13 amino acids. CDR1 is MNHNS and CDR2 is SASEGT in the germline V gene. The CDR3 sequence is CASRLAGEETQYF. CDR3 sequence (DNA): TGTGCCAGCAGGCTAGCGGGAGAAGAGACCCAGTACTTC.

This clonotype has more than one count but fewer than ten. The V gene is TRBV6-1, the J gene TRBJ2-7; D possibly corresponds to TRBD1 (6 bases). Germline CDR1 reads MNHNS; CDR2 reads SASEGT. This CDR3 is built from 13 residues. The ends were cut back, 6 bases at V and 1 base at J, with 10 bases in the middle. The CDR3 protein is CASRWTESYEQYF. Written as DNA, the CDR3 is TGTGCCAGCAGGTGGACAGAATCCTACGAGCAGTACTTC.

J is TRBJ2-6 and V is TRBV27; D not resolved. The V gene lost 8 bases and the J gene lost 2 bases, with 7 bases spanning the gap. CDR1 MNHEY and CDR2 SMNVEV come from the germline V gene (reference sequence). The CDR3 has 13 residues. CDR3: CASARPGANVLTF. DNA of the CDR3: TGTGCCAGCGCCAGACCTGGGGCCAACGTCCTGACTTTC.

The CDR3 sequence: CAISEGQGSQPQHF. DNA for the CDR3: TGTGCCATCAGTGAGGGACAGGGAAGTCAGCCCCAGCATTTT. The chain combines TRBV10-3 with TRBJ1-5; 8 bases are a match to TRBD1. This CDR3 region has 14 residues. Germline CDR1 and CDR2: ENHRY and SYGVKD. V gave up 2 bases and J gave up 6 bases; unmatched junction bases: 3.

In this sample, this clonotype turned up a few times. The chain recombines TRBV6-5 with TRBJ1-1; TRBD1 matches at 9 bases. V shed 2 bases and J 13 bases; nucleotides not matched to a gene: 8. CDR3 length equals 13 residues. CDR1 is MNHEY, CDR2 SVGAGI, per germline. CDR3 residues: CASSYQDRGNVFF. DNA of the CDR3: TGTGCCAGCAGTTACCAGGACAGGGGAAATGTTTTCTTT.

This clonotype came up a few times. The CDR3 reads CASSVNREAGYTF. CDR3 coding DNA: TGTGCCAGCAGTGTCAACAGGGAGGCTGGCTACACCTTC. The chain links TRBV11-1 to TRBJ1-2, with D perhaps TRBD1 (6 bases). Trimming took off 6 bases at V and 7 bases at J, with 15 bases between the two ends. The germline V gene encodes CDR1 SGHAT and CDR2 FQDESV (reference sequence). The CDR3 runs to 13 residues.

This clonotype was counted between two and nine times. The CDR3, as DNA: TGTGCCAGCAGTACCACTAGCGCTGCCACAGATACGCAGTATTTT. Amino acids: CASSTTSAATDTQYF. The chain carries TRBV2 and TRBJ2-3, with TRBD2 identical over 7 bases. J was trimmed by 2 bases and V by 5 bases; bases with no gene match: 7. CDR3 length: 15 residues. In germline, CDR1 is SNHLY, CDR2 FYNNEI.

The chain links TRBV2 to TRBJ2-7; 8 nucleotides align to TRBD1. This CDR3 region has 13 residues. V was pared by 10 bases and J by 0 bases, with 5 bases of the junction left unmatched. Germline V gene sequence: CDR1 SNHLY, CDR2 FYNNEI. The CDR3 bases are TGTGCCATTGGGACAGGAAGCTCCTACGAGCAGTACTTC. It specifies CAIGTGSSYEQYF.

This clonotype showed up just a few times. The chain is built from TRBV11-3 and TRBJ2-7; TRBD1 matches 7 bases. The V and J ends lost 5 bases and 3 bases, in that order; junction bases with no gene match: 13. CDR3 length equals 16 residues. Per the germline V gene, CDR1 is SGHNT and CDR2 is YENEEA. The CDR3: CASSKYRDSTNYEQYF. The CDR3 region has the DNA TGTGCCAGCAGCAAATACCGGGACAGTACAAACTACGAGCAGTACTTC.

This clonotype was detected only a few times. The V call is TRBV20-1, the J call TRBJ2-3; TRBD2 aligns across 9 bases. Germline-derived CDR1 and CDR2 are DFQATT and SNEGSKA (reference sequence). The V segment lost 7 bases and the J segment 4 bases; nucleotides outside the gene matches: 9. The CDR3 has 14 residues. In DNA, the CDR3 is TGCAGTGGAGTTTCGGGACTAGCAGCAGATACGCAGTATTTT. It specifies CSGVSGLAADTQYF.

This chain links TRBV25-1 with TRBJ1-5; TRBD1 agrees at 8 bases. The CDR3 is 19 residues long. The germline CDR1 and CDR2 sequences are MGHDK and SYGVNS. The J segment lost 0 bases and the V segment lost 7 bases, leaving 17 bases of the junction unmatched. CDR3 sequence reads: CASTRTGQGENSSNQPQHF. CDR3 bases: TGTGCCAGCACCCGAACCGGACAGGGAGAGAATAGTAGCAATCAGCCCCAGCATTTT.

The chain recombines TRBV20-1 with TRBJ2-2; D unresolved. V lost 3 bases to trimming and J lost 5 bases, with 13 bases between them. This CDR3 comprises 14 residues. Germline V gene lookup returns CDR1 DFQATT and CDR2 SNEGSKA (reference sequence). The CDR3 sequence is CSASDGVLTGELFF. The DNA for the CDR3 is TGCAGTGCTAGTGACGGAGTCCTGACCGGGGAGCTGTTTTTT.

The chain carries TRBV5-1 and TRBJ1-2; 11 bases agree with TRBD1. J lost 4 bases, V lost 0 bases, and 5 bases had no gene match. The germline V gene encodes CDR1 SGHRS and CDR2 YFSETQ. The CDR3 has 16 amino acids. The CDR3 is CASSLAGTGGAYGYTF. DNA of the CDR3: TGCGCCAGCAGCTTGGCGGGGACAGGGGGTGCCTATGGCTACACCTTC.

This clonotype has just one count. This chain joins TRBV5-6 and TRBJ2-5; no firm D call. CDR3 size: 15 residues. Germline CDR1 is SGHDT and CDR2 is YYEEEE. Trimming removed 4 bases at V and 4 bases at J, with 17 bases between. CDR3 residues: CASSPPPGLSETQYF. The CDR3 region has the DNA TGTGCCAGCAGCCCCCCGCCGGGCCTGTCAGAGACCCAGTACTTC.